This record concerns one TCR beta chain sequence. Its matching antigen is unknown. Every participant gave one or more pre-ART and two or more post-ART PBMC samples. The data stem from a study of long-term antiretroviral therapy in people with HIV. Overall study results and limits: Controls showed broader CDR3 length ranges than did the HIV repertoires. ART was followed by higher diversity that remained below transplant donor controls.

Run at survey level, the immunoSEQ assay was version v3.0. The repertoire was sequenced with immunoSEQ multiplex PCR; TCRdb's copy has only in-frame clones and lacks some. This sample has about 26,000 clones; more than 85% occur once, and the top ten carry around 4.8%. The V and J ends lost 3 bases and 5 bases respectively, with 13 bases between them. The CDR3 has 14 residues. Germline loops: CDR1 SEHNR, CDR2 FQNEAQ (reference sequence). Sequenced here: unsorted PBMCs, sampled 2.7 years after starting antiretroviral therapy. The rearrangement joins TRBV7-9 to TRBJ2-5, with TRBD1 as a possible D gene (5 bases). The sequence was obtained from a man aged 35-49 years with HIV. The CDR3 is CASSLQGYSETQYF. In DNA, the CDR3 is TGTGCCAGCAGCTTGCAGGGCTATTCCGAGACCCAGTACTTC.